This T cell receptor (beta chain) is from a study of blood T cell repertoires in COVID-19. Study summary: PBMCs, B-cell-depleted T cells, or T cells were the source of the cDNA or gDNA that made up the material.

Seattle cases were enrolled at active infection and followed longitudinally. Original analysis: For nucleated cells, counts were estimated from reference gene primer amplification. Data came from immunoSEQ multiplex PCR; TCRdb stores just in-frame clones and leaves some out. That table is the source of V, J and clone size, and D and trimming were worked out from the DNA. The sample lists around 400,000 clones, approximately 87% occurring once. This CDR3 contains 20 residues. V was shortened by 4 bases and J by 0 bases, with 25 bases between the two germline ends. Germline V gene sequence: CDR1 SNHLY, CDR2 FYNNEI. This clone was detected only once.

The chain combines TRBV2 with TRBJ2-1; D perhaps matches TRBD2 (6 bases). The receptor was isolated from a woman in her 30s with COVID-19, enrolled during active disease. The specimen sequenced was peripheral blood. CDR3 nucleotides: TGTGCCAGCAGTGCCCCGGGTCTACTAGATTGGGAGGACTCCTACAATGAGCAGTTCTTC. This translates into CASSAPGLLDWEDSYNEQFF.